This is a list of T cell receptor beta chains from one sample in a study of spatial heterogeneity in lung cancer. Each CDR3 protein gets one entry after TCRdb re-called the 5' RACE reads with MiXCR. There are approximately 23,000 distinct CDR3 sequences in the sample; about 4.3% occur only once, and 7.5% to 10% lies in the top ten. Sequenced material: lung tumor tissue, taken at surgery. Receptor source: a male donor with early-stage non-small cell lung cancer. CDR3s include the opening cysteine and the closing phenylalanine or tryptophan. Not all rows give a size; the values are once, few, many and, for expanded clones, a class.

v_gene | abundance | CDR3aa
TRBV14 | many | CASSQASGTVYGYTF
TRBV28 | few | CASGGGIYEQYF
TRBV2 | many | CASSEGQQGQNYEQYF
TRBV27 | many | CASSPKAGDTQYF
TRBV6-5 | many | CASSETGYGYTF
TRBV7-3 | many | CASSPLGGSTGELFF
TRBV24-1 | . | CATSTYPYTEAFF
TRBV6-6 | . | CASSSLGTSGTPETQYF
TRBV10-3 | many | CATGTSGSRSSYEQYF
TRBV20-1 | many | CSAIFRAHEQYF
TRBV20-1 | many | CSAPRGEKLFF
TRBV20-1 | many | CSARRMDIQYF
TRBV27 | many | CASRYGIASDTQYF
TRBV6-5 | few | CASSYDDSSGANVLTF
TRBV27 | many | CASNPYNEQFF
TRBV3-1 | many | CASSQVLTYGYTF
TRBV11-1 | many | CASSFRREQYF
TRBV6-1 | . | CASFGVSNQPQHF
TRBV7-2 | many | CASSPLGSRSRAFF
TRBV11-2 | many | CASSLSQATEAFF
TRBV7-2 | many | CASSRGVGTGTEQYF
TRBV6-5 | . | CASSRTSDTGEPFF
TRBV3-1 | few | CASSQRGQETQYF
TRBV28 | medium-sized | CASSPTGISGANVLTF
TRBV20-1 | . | CSAPDRENQPQHF
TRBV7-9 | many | CASCPGPYGGQFF
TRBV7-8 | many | CASSFSDRGLAGELFF
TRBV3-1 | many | CASSHVNEQFF
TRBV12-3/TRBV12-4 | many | CASSGGQGTSEPQHF
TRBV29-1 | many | CSVELGTGGYNEQFF
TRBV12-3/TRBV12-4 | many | CASSPAGINIQYF
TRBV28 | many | CASEGGRGTGELFF
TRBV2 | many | CASSQVAGLNEQFF
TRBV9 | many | CASSARQGAGQETQYF
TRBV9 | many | CASSIRTSGTDTQYF
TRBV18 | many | CASSPVTGDEQYF
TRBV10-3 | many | CAIGTENQPQHF
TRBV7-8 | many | CASSTRTDPLEQYF
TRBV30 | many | CAWTISSYEQYF
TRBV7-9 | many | CASSLARTSGGTEQFF
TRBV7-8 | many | CASFSRGSPSYRPPYNEQFF
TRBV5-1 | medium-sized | CASSLDTDTQYF
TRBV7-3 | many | CASSSLPGTGLYEQYF
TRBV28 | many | CASSFGQGLQPQHF
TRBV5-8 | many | CASSLQGKNEKLFF
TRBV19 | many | CASSERGSEKLFF
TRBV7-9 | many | CASSLMIMTDTQYF
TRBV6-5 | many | CASTNLANPLGEQYF